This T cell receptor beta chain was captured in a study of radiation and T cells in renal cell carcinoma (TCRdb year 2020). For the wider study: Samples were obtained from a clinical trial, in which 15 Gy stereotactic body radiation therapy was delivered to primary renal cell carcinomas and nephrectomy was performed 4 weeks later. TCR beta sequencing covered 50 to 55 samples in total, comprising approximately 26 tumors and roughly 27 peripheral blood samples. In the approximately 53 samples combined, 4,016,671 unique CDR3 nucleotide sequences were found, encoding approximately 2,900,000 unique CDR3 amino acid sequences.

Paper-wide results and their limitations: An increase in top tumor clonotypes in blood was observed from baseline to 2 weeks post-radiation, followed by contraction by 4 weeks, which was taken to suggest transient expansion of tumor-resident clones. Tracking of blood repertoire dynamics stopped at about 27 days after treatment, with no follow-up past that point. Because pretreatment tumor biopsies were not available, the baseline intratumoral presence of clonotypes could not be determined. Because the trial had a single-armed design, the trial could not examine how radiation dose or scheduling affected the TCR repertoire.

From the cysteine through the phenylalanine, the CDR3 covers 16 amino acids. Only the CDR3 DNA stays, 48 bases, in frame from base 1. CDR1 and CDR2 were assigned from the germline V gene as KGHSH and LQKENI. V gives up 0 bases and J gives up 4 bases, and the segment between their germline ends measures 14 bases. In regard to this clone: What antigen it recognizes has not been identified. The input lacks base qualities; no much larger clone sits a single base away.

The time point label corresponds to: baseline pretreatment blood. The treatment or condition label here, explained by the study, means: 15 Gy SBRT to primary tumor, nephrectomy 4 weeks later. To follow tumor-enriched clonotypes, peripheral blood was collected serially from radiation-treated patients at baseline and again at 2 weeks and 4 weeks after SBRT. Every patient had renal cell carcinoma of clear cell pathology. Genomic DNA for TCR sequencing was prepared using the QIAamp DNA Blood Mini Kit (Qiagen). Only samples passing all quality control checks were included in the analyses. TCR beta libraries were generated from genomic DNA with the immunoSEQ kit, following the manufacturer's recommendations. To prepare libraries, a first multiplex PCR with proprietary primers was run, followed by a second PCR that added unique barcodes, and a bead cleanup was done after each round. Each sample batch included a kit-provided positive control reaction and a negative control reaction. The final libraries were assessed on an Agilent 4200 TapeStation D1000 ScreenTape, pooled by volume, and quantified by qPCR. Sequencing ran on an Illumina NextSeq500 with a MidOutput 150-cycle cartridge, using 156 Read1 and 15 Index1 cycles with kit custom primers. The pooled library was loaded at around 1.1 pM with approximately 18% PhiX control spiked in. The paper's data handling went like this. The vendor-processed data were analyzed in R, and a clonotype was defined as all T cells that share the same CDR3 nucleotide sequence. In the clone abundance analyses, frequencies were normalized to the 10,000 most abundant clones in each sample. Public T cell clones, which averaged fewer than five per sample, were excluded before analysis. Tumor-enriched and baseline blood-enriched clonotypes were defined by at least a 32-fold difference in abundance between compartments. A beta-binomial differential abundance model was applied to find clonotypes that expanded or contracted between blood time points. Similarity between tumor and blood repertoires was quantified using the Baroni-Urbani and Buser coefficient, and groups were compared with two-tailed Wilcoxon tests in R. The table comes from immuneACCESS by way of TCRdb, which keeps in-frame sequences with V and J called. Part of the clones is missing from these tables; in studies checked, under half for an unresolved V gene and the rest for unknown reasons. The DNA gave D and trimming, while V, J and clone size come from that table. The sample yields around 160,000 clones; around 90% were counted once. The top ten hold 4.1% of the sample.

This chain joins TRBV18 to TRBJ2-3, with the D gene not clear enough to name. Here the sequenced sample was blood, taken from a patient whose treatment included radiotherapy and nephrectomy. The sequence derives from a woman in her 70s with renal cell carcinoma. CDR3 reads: CASSPPETVRADTQYF. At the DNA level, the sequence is TGTGCCAGCTCACCACCGGAAACGGTGAGAGCAGATACGCAGTATTTT. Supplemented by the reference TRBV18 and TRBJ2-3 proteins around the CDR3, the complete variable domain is NAGVMQNPRHLVRRRGQEARLRCSPMKGHSHVYWYRQLPEEGLKFMVYLQKENIIDESGMPKERFSAEFPKEGPSILRIQQVVRGDSAAYFCASSPPETVRADTQYFGPGTRLTVL.